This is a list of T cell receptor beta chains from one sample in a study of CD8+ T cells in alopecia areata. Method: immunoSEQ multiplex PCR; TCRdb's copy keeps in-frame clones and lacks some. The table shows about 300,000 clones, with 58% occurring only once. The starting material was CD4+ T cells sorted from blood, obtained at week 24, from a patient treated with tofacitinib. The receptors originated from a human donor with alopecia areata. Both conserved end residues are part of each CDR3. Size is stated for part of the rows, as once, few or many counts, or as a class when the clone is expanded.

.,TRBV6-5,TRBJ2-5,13,CASFRDIQETQYF
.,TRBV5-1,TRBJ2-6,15,CASSLGTSGANVLTF
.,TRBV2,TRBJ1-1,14,CASTTGGGGTEAFF
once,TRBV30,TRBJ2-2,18,CAWSVARGPSVNTGELFF
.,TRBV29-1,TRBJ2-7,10,CSVRGYEQYF
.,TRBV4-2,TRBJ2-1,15,CASSQGHEREGEQFF
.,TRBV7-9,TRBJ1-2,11,CASSTGTGYTF
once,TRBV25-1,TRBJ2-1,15,CASSGGQGTYNEQFF
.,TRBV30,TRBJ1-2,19,CAWSFSPGQSPPKSRGYTF
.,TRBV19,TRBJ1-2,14,CASTVVQGDYGYTF
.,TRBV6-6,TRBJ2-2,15,CASSSTDTLAGELFF
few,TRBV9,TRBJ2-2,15,CASSDDPHYTGELFF
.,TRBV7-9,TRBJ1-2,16,CASSLVSRTENYGYTF
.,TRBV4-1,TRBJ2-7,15,CASSLQGTSGDEQYF
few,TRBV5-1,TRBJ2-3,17,CASSTWVGTGDPDTQYF
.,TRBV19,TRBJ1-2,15,CASSTAGTVFYGYTF
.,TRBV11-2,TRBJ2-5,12,CASSLGTETQYF
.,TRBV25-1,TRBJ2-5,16,CASRPLGQGGRETQYF
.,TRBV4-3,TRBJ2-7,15,CASSHNRVNAYEQYF
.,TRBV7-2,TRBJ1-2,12,CASRLEADGYTF
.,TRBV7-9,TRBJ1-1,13,CASSLAGTYEAFF
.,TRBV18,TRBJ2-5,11,CASSVQETQYF
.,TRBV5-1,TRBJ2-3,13,CASRTRDTDTQYF
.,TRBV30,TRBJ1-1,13,CAWSPFVYTEAFF
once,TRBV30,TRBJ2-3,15,CAWTKGTGGSDTQYF
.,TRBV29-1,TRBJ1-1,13,CSVGGRQSAEAFF
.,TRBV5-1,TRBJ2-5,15,CASSLEGTLQETQYF
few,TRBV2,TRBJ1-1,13,CASKAQVDTEAFF
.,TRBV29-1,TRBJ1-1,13,CSVTGDGMPEAFF
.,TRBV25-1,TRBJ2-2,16,CASSTYGTSGGGELFF
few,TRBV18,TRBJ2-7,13,CASSLSESYEQYF
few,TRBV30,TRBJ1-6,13,CASGSSYNSPLHF